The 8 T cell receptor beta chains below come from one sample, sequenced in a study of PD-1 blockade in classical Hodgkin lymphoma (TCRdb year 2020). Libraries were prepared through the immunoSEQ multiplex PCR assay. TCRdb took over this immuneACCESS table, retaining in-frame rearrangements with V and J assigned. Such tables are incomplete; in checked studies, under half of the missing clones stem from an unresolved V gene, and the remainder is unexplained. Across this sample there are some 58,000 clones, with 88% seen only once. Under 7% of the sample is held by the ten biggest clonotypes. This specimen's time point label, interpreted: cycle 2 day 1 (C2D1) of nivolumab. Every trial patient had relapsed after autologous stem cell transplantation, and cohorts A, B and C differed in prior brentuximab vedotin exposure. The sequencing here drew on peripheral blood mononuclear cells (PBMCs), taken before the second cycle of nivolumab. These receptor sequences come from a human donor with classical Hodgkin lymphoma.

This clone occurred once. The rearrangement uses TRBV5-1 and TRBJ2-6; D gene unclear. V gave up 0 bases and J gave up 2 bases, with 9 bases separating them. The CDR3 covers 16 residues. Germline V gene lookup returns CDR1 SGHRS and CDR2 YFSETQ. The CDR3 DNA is TGCGCCAGCAGCTTGGGGTCTAAGGCTGGGGCCAACGTCCTGACTTTC. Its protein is CASSLGSKAGANVLTF.

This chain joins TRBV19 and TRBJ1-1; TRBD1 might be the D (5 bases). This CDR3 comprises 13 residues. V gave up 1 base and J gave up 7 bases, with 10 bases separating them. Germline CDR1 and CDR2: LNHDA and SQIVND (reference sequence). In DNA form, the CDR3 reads TGTGCCAGTAGTATAGGGGCAGGGAGTGAAGCTTTCTTT. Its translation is CASSIGAGSEAFF. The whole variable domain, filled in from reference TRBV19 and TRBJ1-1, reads DGGITQSPKYLFRKEGQNVTLSCEQNLNHDAMYWYRQDPGQGLRLIYYSQIVNDFQKGDIAEGYSVSREKKESFPLTVTSAQKNPTAFYLCASSIGAGSEAFFGQGTRLTVV.

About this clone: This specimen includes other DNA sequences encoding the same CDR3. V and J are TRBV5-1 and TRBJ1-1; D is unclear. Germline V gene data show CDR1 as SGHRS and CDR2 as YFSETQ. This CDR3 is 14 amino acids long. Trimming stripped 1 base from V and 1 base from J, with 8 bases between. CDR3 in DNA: TGCGCCAGCAGCTTGCTTGGAGGGAACACTGAAGCTTTCTTT. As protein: CASSLLGGNTEAFF.

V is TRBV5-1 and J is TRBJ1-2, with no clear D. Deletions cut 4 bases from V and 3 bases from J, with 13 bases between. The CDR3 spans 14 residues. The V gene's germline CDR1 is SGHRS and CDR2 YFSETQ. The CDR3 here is CASSRTGSDYGYTF. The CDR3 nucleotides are TGCGCCAGCAGCCGGACGGGCAGTGACTATGGCTACACCTTC.

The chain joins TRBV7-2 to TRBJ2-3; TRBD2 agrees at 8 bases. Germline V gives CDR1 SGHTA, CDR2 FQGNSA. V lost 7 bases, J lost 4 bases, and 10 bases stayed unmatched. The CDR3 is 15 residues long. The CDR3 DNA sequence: TGTGCCAGCAAAGGGCTAGCGGGCCTTGCAGATACGCAGTATTTT. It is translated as CASKGLAGLADTQYF.

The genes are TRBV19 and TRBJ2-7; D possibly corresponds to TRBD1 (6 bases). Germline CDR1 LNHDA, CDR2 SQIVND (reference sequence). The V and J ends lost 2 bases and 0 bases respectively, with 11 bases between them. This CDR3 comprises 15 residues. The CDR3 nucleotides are TGTGCCAGTAGTATAATGGAACAGGGCTCCTACGAGCAGTACTTC. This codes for CASSIMEQGSYEQYF.

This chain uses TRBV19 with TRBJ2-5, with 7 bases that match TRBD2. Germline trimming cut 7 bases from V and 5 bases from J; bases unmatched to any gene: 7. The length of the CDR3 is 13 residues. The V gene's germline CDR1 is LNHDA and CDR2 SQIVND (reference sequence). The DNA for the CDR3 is TGTGCCAGTACTCGGGGGGAGGGGGAGACCCAGTACTTC. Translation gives CASTRGEGETQYF.

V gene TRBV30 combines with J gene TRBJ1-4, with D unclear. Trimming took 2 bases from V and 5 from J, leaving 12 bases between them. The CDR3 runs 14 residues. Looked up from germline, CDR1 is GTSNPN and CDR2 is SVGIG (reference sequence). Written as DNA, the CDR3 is TGTGCCTGGAGTTTAGGAACACGGAATGAAAAACTGTTTTTT. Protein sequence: CAWSLGTRNEKLFF.